This passage covers 27 T cell receptor beta chains from one sample sequenced in a study of cytomegalovirus exposure and HLA in healthy donors. It was with 60 Vbeta and 13 Jbeta primers that the PCR ran. This table comes from immunoSEQ multiplex PCR, and its TCRdb copy is limited to in-frame clones, with some not included. The sample carries approximately 290,000 clones, roughly 80% recorded once. Sample: PBMCs. The origin of the receptors is a girl between 2 and 10 years old in good health and CMV-seronegative.

The V gene is TRBV6-5, the J gene TRBJ2-7; 9 bases match TRBD1. Germline-derived CDR1 and CDR2 are MNHEY and SVGAGI. CDR3 length: 14 amino acids. Trimming took 2 bases from V and 2 from J; bases not matched to a gene: 1. CDR3 in amino acids: CASSYGDRAYEQYF. For the CDR3, the DNA is TGTGCCAGCAGTTACGGGGACAGGGCCTACGAGCAGTACTTC.

This chain joins TRBV7-9 and TRBJ1-2; D is ambiguous. The CDR3 is made up of 17 amino acids. Trimming left V 2 bases short and J 4 bases short, with 20 bases between. In germline, CDR1 is SEHNR, CDR2 FQNEAQ (reference sequence). In DNA, the CDR3 is TGTGCCAGCAGCTTACCTTCGGACGCCGCGGGTCCCTATGGCTACACCTTC. Residues: CASSLPSDAAGPYGYTF.

In DNA, the CDR3 is TGTGCCAGTAGTCGAGTCGGGGTAAGCACAGATACGCAGTATTTT. Its translation is CASSRVGVSTDTQYF. The chain combines TRBV19 with TRBJ2-3; TRBD2 is a possible D gene (5 bases). Germline values: CDR1 LNHDA, CDR2 SQIVND (reference sequence). V shed 5 bases and J shed 0 bases, with 12 bases lying between them. The CDR3 is 15 amino acids.

This clone was seen just once. CDR3 region: CASSFLLAGYNEQFF. DNA for the CDR3: TGTGCCAGCAGTTTTCTTCTAGCGGGCTACAATGAGCAGTTCTTC. The chain has TRBV28 and TRBJ2-1, with 8 bases fitting TRBD2. This CDR3 comprises 15 residues. Germline CDR1 MDHEN, CDR2 SYDVKM. Germline trimming cut 3 bases from V and 3 bases from J; bases unmatched to any gene: 4.

The chain recombines TRBV9 with TRBJ1-6; no clear D. The CDR3 spans 14 residues. The germline gives CDR1 SGDLS, CDR2 YYNGEE. Trimming pared 0 bases from V and 4 bases from J, leaving 5 bases between. The DNA for the CDR3 is TGTGCCAGCAGCGTAGGAGGGTATAATTCACCCCTCCACTTT. This codes for CASSVGGYNSPLHF.

The rearrangement links TRBV7-6 to TRBJ1-4, with D possibly matching TRBD1 (5 bases). Germline lookup yields CDR1 SGHVS and CDR2 FNYEAQ. The CDR3 has 15 residues. V was pared by 1 base and J by 4 bases, with 10 bases between. CDR3 sequence: CASSLERQINEKLFF. CDR3 nucleotides: TGTGCCAGCAGCTTAGAGCGACAGATTAATGAAAAACTGTTTTTT.

The chain carries TRBV5-1 and TRBJ2-7; D might be TRBD1 (5 bases). CDR1 and CDR2 (germline): SGHRS, YFSETQ. The CDR3 has 14 amino acids. V dropped 3 bases and J dropped 1 base, with 11 bases sitting between them. The CDR3 DNA reads as TGCGCCAGCAGCTGGATGGGGCCGTCCTACGAGCAGTACTTC. It specifies CASSWMGPSYEQYF.

The CDR3 nucleotides read TGTGCCAGTAGCACGGGACAAAGTGAAAAACTGTTTTTT. This translates into CASSTGQSEKLFF. J is TRBJ1-4 and V is TRBV19; D is perhaps TRBD1 (6 bases). The CDR3 spans 13 residues. The germline V gene has CDR1 LNHDA and CDR2 SQIVND (reference sequence). V lost 6 bases to trimming and J lost 7 bases, with 12 bases between them.

The chain carries TRBV7-9 and TRBJ2-2; tentatively, D is TRBD2 (5 bases). Trimming took off 8 bases at V and 2 bases at J, with 9 bases between the two ends. CDR1 is SEHNR, CDR2 FQNEAQ, per germline (reference sequence). The CDR3 totals 13 residues. The CDR3: CASRGANTGELFF. CDR3 in DNA: TGTGCCAGCCGGGGTGCAAACACCGGGGAGCTGTTTTTT. Drawing the rest from reference TRBV7-9 and TRBJ2-2, the complete variable domain is DTGVSQNPRHKITKRGQNVTFRCDPISEHNRLYWYRQTLGQGPEFLTYFQNEAQLEKSRLLSDRFSAERPKGSFSTLEIQRTEQGDSAMYLCASRGANTGELFFGEGSRLTVL.

The chain is built from TRBV11-1 and TRBJ2-5, with TRBD2 as a possible D gene (5 bases). The V gene lost 0 bases and the J gene lost 6 bases, with 14 bases spanning the gap. Per germline, CDR1 SGHAT and CDR2 FQDESV (reference sequence). This CDR3 has 15 amino acids. The CDR3 region is CASSLAHGSAKTQYF. The CDR3 DNA reads TGTGCCAGCAGCTTAGCGCACGGTAGCGCCAAGACCCAGTACTTC. Looking up the rest from reference TRBV11-1 and TRBJ2-5 gives the full variable domain: EAEVAQSPRYKITEKSQAVAFWCDPISGHATLYWYRQILGQGPELLVQFQDESVVDDSQLPKDRFSAERLKGVDSTLKIQPAELGDSAMYLCASSLAHGSAKTQYFGPGTRLLVL.

The V gene is TRBV28, the J gene TRBJ2-3; 11 nucleotides line up with TRBD2. After removal of 0 bases from V and 2 bases from J, the junction contained 13 bases not matched to a gene. This CDR3 spans 20 amino acids. Looked up from germline, CDR1 is MDHEN and CDR2 is SYDVKM. The CDR3 spells CASSLWGWASGRSPTDTQYF. As DNA, the CDR3 is TGTGCCAGCAGTTTATGGGGCTGGGCTAGCGGGAGGTCCCCCACAGATACGCAGTATTTT.

The V call is TRBV12-5, the J call TRBJ1-6; TRBD1 matches at 7 bases. Germline V gene lookup returns CDR1 LGHNT and CDR2 FRNRAP. This CDR3 has 15 residues. Germline trimming cut 5 bases from V and 11 bases from J; bases unmatched to any gene: 12. As DNA, the CDR3 is TGTGCTAGTGGTGTCTCCGGGACAGCTGGGCCACCCCTCCACTTT. Its translation is CASGVSGTAGPPLHF.

Written as DNA, the CDR3 is TGTGCCAGTAGTCACTATACAGGGGCTGCCCTCCGTGAGCAGTTCTTC. This encodes CASSHYTGAALREQFF. The rearrangement joins TRBV19 to TRBJ2-1; 7 bases align to TRBD1. Trimming at V came to 5 bases and at J to 9 bases, leaving 16 bases not matched to a gene. The CDR3 is 16 amino acids. The germline gives CDR1 LNHDA, CDR2 SQIVND (reference sequence).

The rearrangement links TRBV6-5 to TRBJ1-2, with TRBD1 matching over 9 bases. The germline V gene has CDR1 MNHEY and CDR2 SVGAGI. The CDR3 has 13 amino acids. Unmatched junction bases numbered 10, after V lost 10 bases and J lost 7 bases. CDR3 protein: CATLGDRARGYTF. CDR3 DNA: TGTGCCACCCTGGGGGACAGGGCCCGTGGCTACACCTTC.

The chain employs TRBV29-1 and TRBJ2-7; possible D gene TRBD2, 6 bases. Germline CDR1 reads SQVTM; CDR2 reads ANQGSEA. This CDR3 contains 14 residues. V shed 7 bases and J shed 0 bases, with 16 bases lying between them. In nucleotides, the CDR3 is TGCAGCGCCACCTATGGGGGGAGCTCCTACGAGCAGTACTTC. The encoded protein is CSATYGGSSYEQYF.

The rearrangement links TRBV5-6 to TRBJ2-3; 16 bases fit TRBD2. The CDR3 spans 19 residues. After removal of 3 bases from V and 3 bases from J, the junction contained 10 bases not matched to a gene. From germline, CDR1 is SGHDT and CDR2 YYEEEE. The CDR3 region has the DNA TGTGCCAGCAGCTCGGGACTAGCGGGGGGGCCCCGCACGACAGATACGCAGTATTTT. It codes for CASSSGLAGGPRTTDTQYF.

This clone turned up a few times. This sequence joins TRBV30 and TRBJ1-2, with D hard to call. The germline V and J ends were trimmed by 2 bases and 0 bases, with 16 bases remaining between them. Germline V lookup: CDR1 GTSNPN, CDR2 SVGIG (reference sequence). The CDR3 consists of 16 residues. CDR3 in amino acids: CAWSYITGLANYGYTF. The CDR3 bases are TGTGCCTGGAGTTACATCACCGGACTAGCTAACTATGGCTACACCTTC.

This clone has just a few counts. This rearrangement joins TRBV7-9 to TRBJ1-4; 8 bases are shared with TRBD1. Germline V CDR1 and CDR2: SEHNR, FQNEAQ (reference sequence). The V and J ends lost 3 bases and 7 bases, in that order; junction bases with no gene match: 4. This CDR3 spans 14 amino acids. The CDR3 loop is CASSFTGGGEKLFF. CDR3 DNA sequence: TGTGCCAGCAGCTTTACAGGGGGGGGTGAAAAACTGTTTTTT.

This sequence joins TRBV5-1 and TRBJ1-1; weak D call: TRBD1 (6 bases). V dropped 4 bases and J dropped 3 bases, with 22 bases sitting between them. CDR1 and CDR2 (germline): SGHRS, YFSETQ. The CDR3 runs 17 residues. Here the CDR3 DNA reads TGCGCCAGCAGCGCCTGGGACACATCACTGCAAGACACTGAAGCTTTCTTT. Translation: CASSAWDTSLQDTEAFF.

The table lists this clone with a few counts. This chain links TRBV9 with TRBJ2-7; D unresolved. CDR1 is SGDLS, CDR2 YYNGEE, per germline. V lost 0 bases to trimming and J lost 2 bases, with 12 bases between them. The CDR3 covers 15 residues. For the CDR3, the DNA is TGTGCCAGCAGCGTAGTTTTTGGGCGTCCCTACGAGCAGTACTTC. Amino acids: CASSVVFGRPYEQYF.

The rearrangement joins TRBV18 to TRBJ1-2; possible D gene TRBD1, 6 bases. CDR1 and CDR2 from the germline V gene are KGHSH and LQKENI. Deletions cut 3 bases from V and 4 bases from J, with 9 bases between. This CDR3 contains 13 residues. CDR3 bases: TGTGCCAGCTCACCTGACAGGCCCTATGGCTACACCTTC. Protein product: CASSPDRPYGYTF.

The CDR3 DNA follows: TGTGCCAGCAGCACCGGGACTAGCCCATACAATGAGCAGTTCTTC. Amino acid sequence: CASSTGTSPYNEQFF. The V call is TRBV7-7, the J call TRBJ2-1, with TRBD2 matching over 9 bases. Looked up from germline, CDR1 is SSHAT and CDR2 is FNYEAQ (reference sequence). The CDR3 runs 15 residues. V lost 5 bases and J lost 4; bases outside the gene matches: 6.

V gene TRBV9 combines with J gene TRBJ2-3; 8 bases line up with TRBD2. With 0 bases clipped from V and 2 bases from J, the junction kept 5 bases outside the gene matches. The CDR3 length is 16 residues. The V gene's germline CDR1 is SGDLS and CDR2 YYNGEE. The DNA for the CDR3 is TGTGCCAGCAGCGTAGCGGCTAGCGGGTACACAGATACGCAGTATTTT. This codes for CASSVAASGYTDTQYF.

The chain recombines TRBV2 with TRBJ2-4; perhaps TRBD2 as D (5 bases). Per the germline V gene, CDR1 is SNHLY and CDR2 is FYNNEI. Trimming removed 1 base from V and 2 bases from J, with 12 bases in between. The CDR3 covers 16 residues. The CDR3 sequence: CASSEELTITKNIQYF. CDR3 DNA: TGTGCCAGCAGTGAAGAGTTGACTATCACCAAAAACATTCAGTACTTC.

The chain is built from TRBV5-1 and TRBJ2-3; TRBD1 might be the D (8 bases). From germline, CDR1 is SGHRS and CDR2 YFSETQ. Trimming removed 4 bases from V and 2 bases from J, with 20 bases in between. CDR3 length: 17 amino acids. The chain's CDR3 is CASSGGADREPTDTQYF. Here the CDR3 DNA reads TGCGCCAGCAGCGGGGGGGCGGACAGGGAACCCACAGATACGCAGTATTTT.

The CDR3 sequence is CASSEQGGGADTQYF. CDR3 nucleotide sequence: TGTGCCAGCAGTGAGCAGGGGGGCGGGGCAGATACGCAGTATTTT. The V gene is TRBV2, the J gene TRBJ2-3; a weak D match, TRBD1 (7 bases). The CDR3 is 15 residues long. CDR1 is SNHLY and CDR2 is FYNNEI in the germline V gene. Trimming cost V 3 bases and J 4 bases, with 14 bases left between them.

This chain joins TRBV28 and TRBJ1-2; the D is unclear. This CDR3 region has 12 residues. Trimming took 9 bases from V and 4 from J, leaving 12 bases between them. Germline loops: CDR1 MDHEN, CDR2 SYDVKM. CDR3 in DNA: TGTGCCAGTTCGTGGAGCACCTATGGCTACACCTTC. Protein product: CASSWSTYGYTF.